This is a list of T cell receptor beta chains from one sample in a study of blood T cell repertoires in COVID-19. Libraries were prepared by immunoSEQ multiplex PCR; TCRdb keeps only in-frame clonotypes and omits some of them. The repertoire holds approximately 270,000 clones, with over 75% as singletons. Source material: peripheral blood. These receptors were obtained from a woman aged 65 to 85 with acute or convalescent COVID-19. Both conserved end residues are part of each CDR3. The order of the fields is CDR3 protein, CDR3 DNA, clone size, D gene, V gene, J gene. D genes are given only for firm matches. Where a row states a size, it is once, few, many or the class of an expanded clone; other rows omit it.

cdr3_aa: CASSRRTGEETQYF; cdr3_nt: TGCGCCAGCAGCCGACGGACAGGGGAAGAGACCCAGTACTTC; clone_size: NA; d_call: TRBD1; v_call: TRBV5-1; j_call: TRBJ2-5
cdr3_aa: CAWSLRQDRYYSNQPQHF; cdr3_nt: TGTGCCTGGAGTCTCCGACAGGACCGATATTATAGCAATCAGCCCCAGCATTTT; clone_size: NA; d_call: NA; v_call: TRBV30; j_call: TRBJ1-5
cdr3_aa: CASSLVDRGLFGYGYTF; cdr3_nt: TGTGCCAGCAGCTTGGTGGACAGGGGGCTTTTCGGCTATGGCTACACCTTC; clone_size: NA; d_call: TRBD1; v_call: TRBV5-6; j_call: TRBJ1-2
cdr3_aa: CASSLGTGGYGYTF; cdr3_nt: TGCGCCAGCAGCTTGGGGACAGGGGGATATGGCTACACCTTC; clone_size: NA; d_call: TRBD1; v_call: TRBV5-1; j_call: TRBJ1-2
cdr3_aa: CASSRQGSLARVPQHF; cdr3_nt: TGTGCCAGTAGCAGACAGGGAAGTCTGGCCCGCGTGCCCCAGCATTTT; clone_size: once; d_call: TRBD1; v_call: TRBV19; j_call: TRBJ1-5
cdr3_aa: CASSLGQGEAFGYTF; cdr3_nt: TGCGCCAGCAGCTTGGGACAGGGTGAGGCCTTCGGCTACACCTTC; clone_size: NA; d_call: TRBD1; v_call: TRBV5-1; j_call: TRBJ1-2
cdr3_aa: CASTGGETQYF; cdr3_nt: TGTGCCAGCACGGGGGGAGAGACCCAGTACTTC; clone_size: NA; d_call: TRBD2; v_call: TRBV3-1/TRBV3-2; j_call: TRBJ2-5
cdr3_aa: CASRRTSGGSDTQYF; cdr3_nt: TGTGCCAGTAGACGGACTAGCGGGGGATCAGATACGCAGTATTTT; clone_size: NA; d_call: TRBD2; v_call: TRBV19; j_call: TRBJ2-3
cdr3_aa: CASSVGGPGGTHF; cdr3_nt: TGTGCCAGCAGCGTAGGAGGTCCTGGCGGCACCCACTTC; clone_size: once; d_call: NA; v_call: TRBV9; j_call: TRBJ2-7
cdr3_aa: CASTPGGWSAEAFF; cdr3_nt: TGTGCCAGCACCCCAGGGGGGTGGAGCGCTGAAGCTTTCTTT; clone_size: few; d_call: TRBD1; v_call: TRBV11-2; j_call: TRBJ1-1
cdr3_aa: CASRGTGRGKQYF; cdr3_nt: TGTGCCAGCAGGGGAACAGGGAGGGGGAAGCAGTACTTC; clone_size: NA; d_call: NA; v_call: TRBV2; j_call: TRBJ2-7
cdr3_aa: CASSQATTGILGYTF; cdr3_nt: TGCGCCAGCAGCCAAGCCACAACAGGGATTCTAGGCTACACCTTC; clone_size: NA; d_call: NA; v_call: TRBV4-1; j_call: TRBJ1-2
cdr3_aa: CASSVVANWLDTQYF; cdr3_nt: TGTGCCAGCAGCGTAGTAGCTAATTGGTTAGATACGCAGTATTTT; clone_size: once; d_call: NA; v_call: TRBV9; j_call: TRBJ2-3
cdr3_aa: CASSPTGGILLRTEAFF; cdr3_nt: TGTGCCAGCAGCCCAACAGGGGGAATCCTCCTGAGGACTGAAGCTTTCTTT; clone_size: NA; d_call: TRBD1; v_call: TRBV3-1/TRBV3-2; j_call: TRBJ1-1
cdr3_aa: CSAKSAPGGYTF; cdr3_nt: TGCAGCGCAAAGAGTGCTCCCGGTGGCTACACCTTC; clone_size: few; d_call: NA; v_call: TRBV29-1; j_call: TRBJ1-2
cdr3_aa: CATSGAGETGELFF; cdr3_nt: TGTGCCACCAGCGGGGCGGGGGAAACCGGGGAGCTGTTTTTT; clone_size: NA; d_call: TRBD2; v_call: TRBV24-1; j_call: TRBJ2-2
cdr3_aa: CASSPNRRRGAGTEAFF; cdr3_nt: TGTGCCAGCTCACCTAACCGGCGCCGGGGGGCCGGGACTGAAGCTTTCTTT; clone_size: NA; d_call: NA; v_call: TRBV18; j_call: TRBJ1-1
cdr3_aa: CASSSADRARSFSYNEQFF; cdr3_nt: TGTGCCAGCAGCTCCGCTGACAGGGCGCGTTCCTTCTCCTACAATGAGCAGTTCTTC; clone_size: NA; d_call: TRBD1; v_call: TRBV27; j_call: TRBJ2-1
cdr3_aa: CSVEDLVTGGADTQYF; cdr3_nt: TGCAGCGTTGAAGATCTGGTGACAGGGGGCGCAGATACGCAGTATTTT; clone_size: NA; d_call: TRBD1; v_call: TRBV29-1; j_call: TRBJ2-3
cdr3_aa: CASSQRGESTDTQYF; cdr3_nt: TGTGCCAGCAGCCAGCGGGGGGAGAGCACAGATACGCAGTATTTT; clone_size: NA; d_call: TRBD2; v_call: TRBV7-3; j_call: TRBJ2-3
cdr3_aa: CASSYMERGEQYF; cdr3_nt: TGTGCCAGCAGTTACATGGAGCGGGGCGAGCAGTACTTC; clone_size: once; d_call: TRBD2; v_call: TRBV6-6; j_call: TRBJ2-7
cdr3_aa: CASSPPGVDIQYF; cdr3_nt: TGTGCCAGCTCACCCCCGGGGGTGGACATTCAGTACTTC; clone_size: NA; d_call: NA; v_call: TRBV18; j_call: TRBJ2-4
cdr3_aa: CASSLSQGEKLFF; cdr3_nt: TGTGCCAGCAGCCTTTCCCAGGGAGAAAAACTGTTTTTT; clone_size: NA; d_call: NA; v_call: TRBV7-2; j_call: TRBJ1-4
cdr3_aa: CASSPREDYGYTF; cdr3_nt: TGTGCCAGCAGCCCTCGGGAGGACTATGGCTACACCTTC; clone_size: NA; d_call: NA; v_call: TRBV11-2; j_call: TRBJ1-2
cdr3_aa: CASSYRQGSYGYTF; cdr3_nt: TGTGCCAGCAGTTACAGACAGGGTAGCTATGGCTACACCTTC; clone_size: once; d_call: TRBD1; v_call: TRBV6-5; j_call: TRBJ1-2
cdr3_aa: CASTPTGVDSPLHF; cdr3_nt: TGTGCCAGTACCCCGACAGGGGTGGATTCACCCCTCCACTTT; clone_size: NA; d_call: TRBD1; v_call: TRBV19; j_call: TRBJ1-6
cdr3_aa: CASSPGAPYEQYF; cdr3_nt: TGTGCCAGCTCACCAGGGGCCCCCTACGAGCAGTACTTC; clone_size: NA; d_call: NA; v_call: TRBV18; j_call: TRBJ2-7
cdr3_aa: CASTPGWQGSGYTF; cdr3_nt: TGTGCCAGCACCCCCGGCTGGCAGGGGTCTGGCTACACCTTC; clone_size: NA; d_call: NA; v_call: TRBV6-5; j_call: TRBJ1-2
cdr3_aa: CACRDRGGNTEAFF; cdr3_nt: TGTGCCTGTCGGGACAGGGGGGGGAACACTGAAGCTTTCTTT; clone_size: NA; d_call: TRBD1; v_call: TRBV30; j_call: TRBJ1-1
cdr3_aa: CAWSVLNYEQYF; cdr3_nt: TGTGCCTGGAGTGTTCTAAACTACGAGCAGTACTTC; clone_size: once; d_call: NA; v_call: TRBV30; j_call: TRBJ2-7
cdr3_aa: CASRTVNTGELFF; cdr3_nt: TGTGCCAGCAGGACAGTGAACACCGGGGAGCTGTTTTTT; clone_size: NA; d_call: NA; v_call: TRBV27; j_call: TRBJ2-2
cdr3_aa: CASSLRGNTEAFF; cdr3_nt: TGTGCCAGCAGCTTACGAGGGAACACTGAAGCTTTCTTT; clone_size: NA; d_call: NA; v_call: TRBV7-8; j_call: TRBJ1-1
cdr3_aa: CATSDATSGGSTDTQYF; cdr3_nt: TGTGCCACCAGTGATGCCACTAGCGGGGGGAGTACAGATACGCAGTATTTT; clone_size: NA; d_call: TRBD2; v_call: TRBV24-1; j_call: TRBJ2-3
cdr3_aa: CANSLAGGANTEAFF; cdr3_nt: TGCGCCAACAGCTTGGCCGGAGGGGCGAACACTGAAGCTTTCTTT; clone_size: NA; d_call: NA; v_call: TRBV5-1; j_call: TRBJ1-1
cdr3_aa: CASSLGRRTGGLTGELFF; cdr3_nt: TGTGCCAGCAGCTTAGGACGGAGGACAGGGGGCCTCACCGGGGAGCTGTTTTTT; clone_size: NA; d_call: TRBD1; v_call: TRBV7-2; j_call: TRBJ2-2
cdr3_aa: CATSGVGTINEQFF; cdr3_nt: TGTGCCACCAGTGGGGTAGGGACTATTAATGAGCAGTTCTTC; clone_size: NA; d_call: TRBD2; v_call: TRBV24-1; j_call: TRBJ2-1
cdr3_aa: CATSDNRRNTEAFF; cdr3_nt: TGTGCCACCAGTGATAACAGGAGGAACACTGAAGCTTTCTTT; clone_size: NA; d_call: NA; v_call: TRBV24-1; j_call: TRBJ1-1
cdr3_aa: CASSAGQGSRTPLHF; cdr3_nt: TGTGCCAGCAGCGCAGGACAGGGCAGTAGGACACCCCTCCACTTT; clone_size: NA; d_call: TRBD1; v_call: TRBV9; j_call: TRBJ1-6
cdr3_aa: CASSPTGDSYNEQFF; cdr3_nt: TGTGCCAGCAGCCCGACAGGGGATTCCTACAATGAGCAGTTCTTC; clone_size: NA; d_call: TRBD1; v_call: TRBV7-2; j_call: TRBJ2-1
cdr3_aa: CASSRQGAGDTIYF; cdr3_nt: TGTGCCAGCAGCAGACAGGGGGCGGGGGACACCATATATTTT; clone_size: NA; d_call: TRBD1; v_call: TRBV7-2; j_call: TRBJ1-3
cdr3_aa: CASSRGDRDDEQYF; cdr3_nt: TGTGCCAGTAGCCGGGGGGACAGGGACGACGAGCAGTACTTC; clone_size: NA; d_call: TRBD1; v_call: TRBV19; j_call: TRBJ2-7